This entry lists 25 T cell receptor beta chains sequenced from one sample in a study of blood T cell repertoires in COVID-19. The repertoire was sequenced with immunoSEQ multiplex PCR; TCRdb's copy has only in-frame clones and lacks some. Of approximately 89,000 clones listed, 87% are singletons. Material for sequencing was peripheral blood. These receptors came from a man aged 70 or older with acute or convalescent COVID-19.

The rearrangement uses TRBV25-1 and TRBJ1-1, with a weak D call TRBD1 (5 bases). CDR3 length equals 12 residues. Per germline, CDR1 MGHDK and CDR2 SYGVNS. Trimming cost V 3 bases and J 6 bases, with 8 bases left between them. The CDR3 sequence is CASSDREAEAFF. DNA for the CDR3: TGTGCCAGCAGTGACAGGGAGGCTGAAGCTTTCTTT.

J is TRBJ1-1 and V is TRBV28, with D hard to call. The CDR3 runs to 11 residues. V was clipped by 10 bases and J by 0 bases, with 6 bases between them. Germline CDR1 reads MDHEN; CDR2 reads SYDVKM. The CDR3 sequence is CATQMNTEAFF. DNA for the CDR3: TGTGCCACCCAGATGAACACTGAAGCTTTCTTT.

The chain recombines TRBV6-6 with TRBJ1-5; tentatively, D is TRBD1 (6 bases). V dropped 0 bases and J dropped 7 bases, with 13 bases sitting between them. The CDR3 length is 15 residues. Germline V gene lookup returns CDR1 MNHNY and CDR2 SVGAGI (reference sequence). The CDR3 coding sequence is TGTGCCAGCAGTTACTCGGGTGGGGGCGGGCAGCCCCAGCATTTT. Protein: CASSYSGGGGQPQHF.

V gene TRBV4-1 combines with J gene TRBJ1-1, with a tentative D call TRBD1 (5 bases). Trimming took 5 bases from V and 4 from J, leaving 14 bases between them. The CDR3 contains 14 residues. Germline lookup yields CDR1 MGHRA and CDR2 YSYEKL. CDR3 coding DNA: TGCGCCAGCAGCGCAAACTACGGGGGCACTGAAGCTTTCTTT. As protein: CASSANYGGTEAFF.

About this clone itself: Since a much larger clone is just one base distant, this may be a read error. V usage is TRBV6-1 and J usage is TRBJ1-6; D is ambiguous. The length of the CDR3 is 16 residues. The germline V gene encodes CDR1 MNHNS and CDR2 SASEGT. V was cut by 3 bases and J by 0 bases, with 9 bases left in between. CDR3: CASSDPGSSYNSPLHF. Here the CDR3 DNA reads TGTGCCAGCAGTGATCCTGGGAGCTCCTATAATTCACCCCTCCACTTT.

This clone came up once. The gene calls are TRBV6-6 and TRBJ1-4, with no clear D. The germline V and J ends were trimmed by 0 bases and 6 bases, with 11 bases remaining between them. This CDR3 is 15 amino acids long. Germline V lookup: CDR1 MNHNY, CDR2 SVGAGI (reference sequence). DNA for the CDR3: TGTGCCAGCAGTTACTCTACAGAATCACATGAAAAACTGTTTTTT. It encodes CASSYSTESHEKLFF.

V gene TRBV19 combines with J gene TRBJ2-2, with TRBD1 identical over 7 bases. Trimming cost V 7 bases and J 4 bases; bases outside gene matches: 6. Germline V CDR1 and CDR2: LNHDA, SQIVND (reference sequence). CDR3 length: 14 residues. The CDR3 here is CASTLTGITGELFF. The CDR3 DNA is TGTGCCAGTACTCTGACAGGGATCACCGGGGAGCTGTTTTTT.

The chain couples TRBV6-5 to TRBJ2-2; 10 bases match TRBD1. V lost 6 bases and J lost 3; bases outside the gene matches: 1. The CDR3 sequence is 14 residues long. Germline V gene data show CDR1 as MNHEY and CDR2 as SVGAGI. This CDR3 is CASRGTGDTGELFF. CDR3 coding DNA: TGTGCCAGCAGAGGGACAGGGGACACCGGGGAGCTGTTTTTT.

The rearrangement uses TRBV27 and TRBJ2-3; D is uncertain. V gave up 2 bases and J gave up 3 bases, with 12 bases separating them. This CDR3 region has 15 residues. Germline assignment: CDR1 MNHEY and CDR2 SMNVEV (reference sequence). CDR3: CASSLIAPRTDTQYF. The CDR3 coding sequence is TGTGCCAGCAGTTTAATAGCCCCCCGGACAGATACGCAGTATTTT.

This chain uses TRBV5-1 with TRBJ1-1; D might be TRBD1 (6 bases). V was shortened by 0 bases and J by 6 bases, with 12 bases between the two germline ends. Germline loops: CDR1 SGHRS, CDR2 YFSETQ. The CDR3 is 14 amino acids. CDR3 in DNA: TGCGCCAGCAGCTTGGAAACAGGGTGGTCTGAAGCTTTCTTT. It codes for CASSLETGWSEAFF.

The rearrangement joins TRBV12-3 or TRBV12-4 to TRBJ2-1; tentative D call: TRBD1 (6 bases). The CDR3 consists of 13 residues. Trimming shortened V by 6 bases and J by 9 bases, and 15 bases separated the two germline ends. CDR3 sequence reads: CASRPSTGGEQFF. The DNA of the CDR3 is TGTGCCAGCAGACCTTCGACAGGTGGTGAGCAGTTCTTC.

The chain combines TRBV5-1 with TRBJ2-5, with D unresolved. CDR1 is SGHRS, CDR2 YFSETQ, per germline. Between the trimmed V and J ends, which lost 0 bases and 1 base, there was a span of 13 bases. The CDR3 contains 16 residues. The CDR3 protein is CASSLGNSNFQETQYF. DNA of the CDR3: TGCGCCAGCAGCTTGGGGAACAGCAATTTCCAAGAGACCCAGTACTTC.

The CDR3 region is CASSPTGGLNEQFF. The CDR3 coding sequence is TGTGCCAGCAGTCCCACAGGGGGCTTGAATGAGCAGTTCTTC. This rearrangement joins TRBV28 to TRBJ2-1, with 9 bases fitting TRBD1. CDR1 is MDHEN, CDR2 SYDVKM, per germline. J was trimmed by 7 bases and V by 5 bases; bases with no gene match: 6. The CDR3 has 14 residues.

As DNA, the CDR3 is TGTGCCAGCAGTTTTTGGGAGAAGCAGTTCTTC. Residues: CASSFWEKQFF. This rearrangement joins TRBV12-3 or TRBV12-4 to TRBJ2-1; a weak D match, TRBD2 (5 bases). The V end was cut by 3 bases, the J end by 11 bases, with 8 bases between. The CDR3 covers 11 residues.

J is TRBJ1-2 and V is TRBV3-1 (or the pseudogene TRBV3-2); a possible D gene is TRBD1 (5 bases). The germline CDR1 and CDR2 sequences are LGHDT and YNNKEL (reference sequence). Between the trimmed V and J ends, which lost 0 bases and 4 bases, there was a span of 12 bases. The CDR3 runs 15 residues. The DNA of the CDR3 is TGTGCCAGCAGCCAAGACTCCCAGGGATTCTATGGCTACACCTTC. Translating gives CASSQDSQGFYGYTF.

The V gene is TRBV11-2, the J gene TRBJ2-3, with unresolved D. Germline V gene data show CDR1 as SGHAT and CDR2 as FQNNGV. The CDR3 is made up of 13 amino acids. Trimming took 2 bases from V and 0 from J, leaving 3 bases between them. CDR3 loop: CASSLLSTDTQYF. In nucleotides, the CDR3 is TGTGCCAGCAGCTTACTCAGCACAGATACGCAGTATTTT.

This chain connects TRBV7-9 to TRBJ1-2; TRBD1 matches at 9 bases. CDR1 and CDR2 (germline): SEHNR, FQNEAQ (reference sequence). The CDR3 has 14 residues. V was pared by 5 bases and J by 4 bases, with 5 bases of the junction left unmatched. The CDR3 is CASSEGQGVYGYTF. The CDR3, as DNA: TGTGCCAGCAGCGAGGGACAGGGCGTCTATGGCTACACCTTC.

The chain combines TRBV6-5 with TRBJ2-5, with TRBD1 identical over 9 bases. Trimming removed 5 bases from V and 0 bases from J; junction bases left unmatched: 4. CDR1 is MNHEY, CDR2 SVGAGI, per germline. This CDR3 is built from 15 residues. CDR3 DNA sequence: TGTGCCAGCAGTAAACAGGGGGCGAACCAAGAGACCCAGTACTTC. It yields the protein CASSKQGANQETQYF.

V is TRBV25-1 and J is TRBJ2-7; the D is unclear. Germline CDR1 and CDR2: MGHDK and SYGVNS. The CDR3 sequence is 12 residues long. V shed 4 bases and J shed 4 bases, with 8 bases lying between them. The CDR3 reads CASSVYGYEQYF. CDR3 in DNA: TGTGCCAGCAGTGTGTACGGGTACGAGCAGTACTTC.

The V and J genes are TRBV28 and TRBJ1-5; 7 bases are shared with TRBD1. The CDR3 extends over 14 amino acids. Germline assignment: CDR1 MDHEN and CDR2 SYDVKM. V shed 10 bases and J 3 bases; nucleotides not matched to a gene: 9. The CDR3 loop reads CAIRQGGNNQPQHF. The CDR3 nucleotides are TGTGCCATCAGACAGGGAGGGAACAATCAGCCCCAGCATTTT.

The chain employs TRBV5-1 and TRBJ1-4; 8 bases agree with TRBD1. The length of the CDR3 is 14 residues. V gave up 4 bases and J gave up 5 bases; unmatched junction bases: 4. Germline lookup yields CDR1 SGHRS and CDR2 YFSETQ. CDR3 amino acids: CASSQGAGNEKLFF. The DNA of the CDR3 is TGCGCCAGCAGCCAGGGGGCGGGGAATGAAAAACTGTTTTTT.

This chain joins TRBV5-1 and TRBJ2-2; TRBD1 agrees at 8 bases. The CDR3 totals 16 residues. V lost 4 bases, J lost 5 bases, and 10 bases stayed unmatched. The germline CDR1 and CDR2 sequences are SGHRS and YFSETQ. This CDR3 reads CASSSGQGLGTGELFF. The DNA for the CDR3 is TGCGCCAGCAGCAGTGGACAGGGTCTAGGTACCGGGGAGCTGTTTTTT.

The chain employs TRBV11-2 and TRBJ2-6; D is uncertain. Germline V lookup: CDR1 SGHAT, CDR2 FQNNGV. The CDR3 is 14 amino acids. V was clipped by 4 bases and J by 2 bases, with 6 bases between them. The CDR3 spells CASSSRAGANVLTF. CDR3 in DNA: TGTGCCAGCAGCTCCCGGGCTGGGGCCAACGTCCTGACTTTC.

This rearrangement joins TRBV2 to TRBJ1-4, with TRBD1 identical over 9 bases. The CDR3 is made up of 15 amino acids. V trimming: 6 bases; J trimming: 3 bases; junction bases outside the gene matches: 5. Germline-derived CDR1 and CDR2 are SNHLY and FYNNEI. Written as DNA, the CDR3 is TGTGCCAGCAGCTACAGGACAGGGGCTAATGAAAAACTGTTTTTT. Translated, it gives CASSYRTGANEKLFF.

V usage is TRBV6-1 and J usage is TRBJ2-7; 8 bases map to TRBD1. V lost 2 bases and J lost 2; bases outside the gene matches: 5. The CDR3 contains 15 residues. Germline V lookup: CDR1 MNHNS, CDR2 SASEGT. The CDR3 nucleotides read TGTGCCAGCAGTGAATTGTGGACAGGGACCTACGAGCAGTACTTC. Protein: CASSELWTGTYEQYF.